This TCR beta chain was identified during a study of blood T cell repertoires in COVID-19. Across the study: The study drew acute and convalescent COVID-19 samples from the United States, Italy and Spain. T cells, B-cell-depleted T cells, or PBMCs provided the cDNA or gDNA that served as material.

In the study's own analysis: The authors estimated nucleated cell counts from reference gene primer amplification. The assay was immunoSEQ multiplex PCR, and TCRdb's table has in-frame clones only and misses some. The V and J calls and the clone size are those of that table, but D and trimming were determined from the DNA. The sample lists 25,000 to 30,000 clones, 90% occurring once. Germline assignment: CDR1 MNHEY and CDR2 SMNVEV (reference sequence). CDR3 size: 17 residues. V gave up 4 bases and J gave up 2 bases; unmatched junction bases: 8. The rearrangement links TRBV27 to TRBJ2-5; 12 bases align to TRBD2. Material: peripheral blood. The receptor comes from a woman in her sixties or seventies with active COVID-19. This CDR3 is CASSSSLAGGLQETQYF. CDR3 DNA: TGTGCCAGCAGTTCCTCACTAGCGGGAGGTCTACAAGAGACCCAGTACTTC.